What follows are 3 T cell receptor beta chains derived from one specimen sequenced in a study of identical twins. TCRdb fed the 5' RACE reads into MiXCR, producing one record per CDR3 protein. The sample has roughly 1.6 million distinct CDR3 sequences, about 32% seen once; the top ten hold around 0.3%. The specimen was cord blood. The receptors were gathered from a newborn girl in good health.

The rearrangement links TRBV25-1 to TRBJ2-1, with D hard to call. This CDR3 comprises 13 residues. The germline gives CDR1 MGHDK, CDR2 SYGVNS. The germline V and J ends were trimmed by 2 bases and 4 bases, with 6 bases remaining between them. CDR3: CASSEIEYNEQFF. Written as DNA, the CDR3 is TGTGCCAGCAGTGAAATCGAATACAATGAGCAGTTCTTC. The full variable domain, rest sourced from reference TRBV25-1 and TRBJ2-1, is EADIYQTPRYLVIGTGKKITLECSQTMGHDKMYWYQQDPGMELHLIHYSYGVNSTEKGDLSSESTVSRIRTEHFPLTLESARPSHTSQYLCASSEIEYNEQFFGPGTRLTVL.

This clonotype was counted a few times. The J gene is TRBJ2-5, the V gene TRBV5-1; tentative D call: TRBD2 (5 bases). With 3 bases removed from V and 1 base from J, the gap between germline ends came to 7 bases. CDR3 length: 13 amino acids. The germline CDR1 and CDR2 sequences are SGHRS and YFSETQ. The CDR3 protein is CASSSDFQETQYF. Written as DNA, the CDR3 is TGCGCCAGCAGCTCGGACTTCCAAGAGACCCAGTACTTC.

Only a few counts were recorded for this clonotype. This chain joins TRBV28 and TRBJ2-3; 8 nucleotides align to TRBD2. The trim removed 4 bases at V and 1 base at J, leaving 13 bases unmatched. Germline lookup yields CDR1 MDHEN and CDR2 SYDVKM. The CDR3 contains 18 residues. This CDR3 reads CASSSSRTSQYRTDTQYF. In nucleotides, the CDR3 is TGTGCCAGCAGTTCATCTCGGACTAGCCAATATCGCACAGATACGCAGTATTTT.